Sequencing of this T cell receptor beta chain was carried out in a study of patients and donors after allogeneic stem cell transplantation. A single record per CDR3 protein comes from TCRdb applying MiXCR to the RT-PCR reads. This sample has roughly 940,000 distinct CDR3 sequences; 18% occur once, and the top ten carry about 6%. The germline V gene has CDR1 SGHTA and CDR2 FQGNSA. The CDR3 length is 14 residues. With 5 bases clipped from V and 9 bases from J, the junction kept 5 bases outside the gene matches. The rearrangement links TRBV7-2 to TRBJ1-6, with 9 bases lining up with TRBD1. The sequencing input was blood, either unsorted or a sorted T cell fraction (not recorded which). This sequence originates from a human donor who was either an allogeneic HSCT recipient or a stem cell or donor lymphocyte infusion donor (not recorded which). It is not recorded whose cells these are; they may come from a transplant donor. CDR3 nucleotide sequence: TGTGCCAGCAGCGTAGGACAGGGGCGTTCACCCCTCCACTTT. Amino acid sequence: CASSVGQGRSPLHF.